This TCR beta chain was observed in a study of technical replicates of blood from a few donors. J lost 4 bases, V lost 4 bases, and 4 bases had no gene match. The CDR3 is made up of 16 amino acids. Germline loops: CDR1 ENHRY, CDR2 SYGVKD. The data were produced by immunoSEQ multiplex PCR, yet TCRdb's version contains in-frame clones alone and is incomplete. The sample has over 50,000 clones; roughly 97% are singletons. The chain uses TRBV10-3 and TRBJ2-7; TRBD2 matches 16 bases. The sample taken for sequencing was T cells isolated from PBMCs. The receptor was isolated from a human donor in good health. The CDR3 coding sequence is TGTGCCATCAGTGGGGGACTAGCGGGAGGGTTATACGAGCAGTACTTC. It translates to CAISGGLAGGLYEQYF.